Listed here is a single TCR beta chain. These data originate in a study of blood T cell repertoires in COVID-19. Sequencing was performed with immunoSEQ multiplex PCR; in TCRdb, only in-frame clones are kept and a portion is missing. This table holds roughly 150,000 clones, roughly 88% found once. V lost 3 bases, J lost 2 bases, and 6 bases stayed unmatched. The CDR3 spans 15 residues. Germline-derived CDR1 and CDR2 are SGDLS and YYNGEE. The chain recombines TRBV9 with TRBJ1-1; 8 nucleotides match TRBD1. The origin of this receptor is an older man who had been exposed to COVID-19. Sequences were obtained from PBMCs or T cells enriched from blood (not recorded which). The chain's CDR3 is CASSGRTGINTEAFF. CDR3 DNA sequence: TGTGCCAGCAGCGGACGGACAGGGATTAACACTGAAGCTTTCTTT.